These T cell receptor beta chains were read from a single sample in a study of T cell repertoires in cytomegalovirus infection. Via MiXCR, TCRdb re-called the reads, giving one row per CDR3 protein. The sample contains about 830,000 distinct CDR3 sequences, approximately 30% of which appear only once. These receptors have no known antigen. The sequencing here drew on cultured CD8+ T cells from PBMCs, taken from culture after CMV antigen stimulation. The receptors originated from a human donor in good health (CMV status not recorded). Some clones in this sample may be carry-over from other donors' samples. Each CDR3 is given with its conserved first and last residue. The D gene is left open where the match is weak. Size is stated for part of the rows, as once, few or many counts, or as a class when the clone is expanded.

clone size: .; V gene: TRBV7-9; J gene: TRBJ1-1; D gene: .; CDR3 DNA: TGTGCCAGCAGCCTGGGCGGGAAACGCACTGAAGCTTTCTTT; CDR3 protein: CASSLGGKRTEAFF
clone size: .; V gene: TRBV27; J gene: TRBJ2-2; D gene: .; CDR3 DNA: TGTGCCAGCAGTTTCTACCGCTCCACCGGGGAGCTGTTTTTT; CDR3 protein: CASSFYRSTGELFF
clone size: .; V gene: TRBV7-6; J gene: TRBJ1-2; D gene: .; CDR3 DNA: TGTGCTAGCAGCTCGCGGACCGGGACACATAACTATGGCTACACCTTC; CDR3 protein: CASSSRTGTHNYGYTF
clone size: .; V gene: TRBV27; J gene: TRBJ2-2; D gene: TRBD2; CDR3 DNA: TGTGCCAGCAGTTTACGGGGGGGCCTCGGGGAGCTGTTTTTT; CDR3 protein: CASSLRGGLGELFF
clone size: .; V gene: TRBV6-6; J gene: TRBJ1-1; D gene: .; CDR3 DNA: TGTGCCAGCAGCATACAGGGTGTCACTGAAGCTTTCTTT; CDR3 protein: CASSIQGVTEAFF
clone size: .; V gene: TRBV6-2/TRBV6-3; J gene: TRBJ2-5; D gene: TRBD2; CDR3 DNA: TGTGCCAGCAGTTCTCCCGGGACTAGCGGGGAAGAGACCCAGTACTTC; CDR3 protein: CASSSPGTSGEETQYF
clone size: many; V gene: TRBV7-9; J gene: TRBJ2-7; D gene: .; CDR3 DNA: TGTGCCAGCAGCTTGCACGAGCAGTACTTC; CDR3 protein: CASSLHEQYF
clone size: .; V gene: TRBV15; J gene: TRBJ1-2; D gene: .; CDR3 DNA: TGTGCCACCAGCACTGGGGGGAACTATGGCTACACCTTC; CDR3 protein: CATSTGGNYGYTF
clone size: .; V gene: TRBV27; J gene: TRBJ1-2; D gene: TRBD1; CDR3 DNA: TGTGCCAGCAGCCCTCTGAGGACAGGACCTAACTATGGCTACACCTTC; CDR3 protein: CASSPLRTGPNYGYTF
clone size: few; V gene: TRBV6-6; J gene: TRBJ2-6; D gene: TRBD1; CDR3 DNA: TGTGCCAGCAGTTACCGGGACAGGGTACCCTCTGGGGCCAACGTCCTGACTTTC; CDR3 protein: CASSYRDRVPSGANVLTF
clone size: .; V gene: TRBV7-4; J gene: TRBJ2-4; D gene: TRBD1; CDR3 DNA: TGTGCCAGCAGCCTGCCCGTGACAGGGGTAACCATTCAGTACTTC; CDR3 protein: CASSLPVTGVTIQYF
clone size: .; V gene: TRBV5-6; J gene: TRBJ2-5; D gene: .; CDR3 DNA: TGTGCCAGCAGCTTTGGGCACCCAGAATTGTACCAAGAGACCCAGTACTTC; CDR3 protein: CASSFGHPELYQETQYF
clone size: few; V gene: TRBV18; J gene: TRBJ1-2; D gene: .; CDR3 DNA: TGTGCCAGCTCCGCCAGGGAAGATTCGTTTAACTATGGCTACACCTTC; CDR3 protein: CASSAREDSFNYGYTF
clone size: .; V gene: TRBV6-2/TRBV6-3; J gene: TRBJ2-5; D gene: .; CDR3 DNA: TGTGCCAGCAGTGACGTCCAGAGAAGTGGGACCCAGTACTTC; CDR3 protein: CASSDVQRSGTQYF
clone size: .; V gene: TRBV10-3; J gene: TRBJ2-7; D gene: .; CDR3 DNA: TGTGCCATCAGTGACCGAGGATCCCCTGACGAGCAGTACTTC; CDR3 protein: CAISDRGSPDEQYF
clone size: .; V gene: TRBV6-1; J gene: TRBJ2-7; D gene: .; CDR3 DNA: TGTGCCAGCAGTGAAGTCATCGGGCCGGCTTCCTACGAGCAGTACTTC; CDR3 protein: CASSEVIGPASYEQYF
clone size: few; V gene: TRBV29-1; J gene: TRBJ1-1; D gene: TRBD1; CDR3 DNA: TGCAGCGTTGAGACAGGGGGGAACACTGAAGCTTTCTTT; CDR3 protein: CSVETGGNTEAFF
clone size: many; V gene: TRBV7-2; J gene: TRBJ2-5; D gene: TRBD2; CDR3 DNA: TGTGCCAGCAGCTTAAATCGTTTCCTAGCGGGGGACCAAGAGACCCAGTACTTC; CDR3 protein: CASSLNRFLAGDQETQYF
clone size: .; V gene: TRBV5-1; J gene: TRBJ2-1; D gene: .; CDR3 DNA: TGCGCCAGCACCCGCGGGGCTGTGACCTACAATGAGCAGTTCTTC; CDR3 protein: CASTRGAVTYNEQFF
clone size: .; V gene: TRBV4-1; J gene: TRBJ2-3; D gene: .; CDR3 DNA: TGCGCCAGCAGCCAAGAGGAGGTCGTAGATACGCAGTATTTT; CDR3 protein: CASSQEEVVDTQYF
clone size: once; V gene: TRBV12-3/TRBV12-4; J gene: TRBJ2-5; D gene: .; CDR3 DNA: TGTGCCAGCAGTTTATCAGGTCCGCGAGGAAGAGAAGAGACCCAGTACTTC; CDR3 protein: CASSLSGPRGREETQYF
clone size: .; V gene: TRBV7-9; J gene: TRBJ2-7; D gene: .; CDR3 DNA: TGTGCCAGCAGCCCCCGGAGCGACGGAGTAATTAAGGAGCAGTACTTC; CDR3 protein: CASSPRSDGVIKEQYF
clone size: .; V gene: TRBV6-5; J gene: TRBJ2-3; D gene: .; CDR3 DNA: TGTGCCAGCAGTTACACTCTAGCTAGCTCACGAGATACGCAGTATTTT; CDR3 protein: CASSYTLASSRDTQYF
clone size: .; V gene: TRBV27; J gene: TRBJ1-5; D gene: .; CDR3 DNA: TGTGCCAGCAGTTATACGTACGGGCAGCCCCAGCATTTT; CDR3 protein: CASSYTYGQPQHF
clone size: many; V gene: TRBV7-6; J gene: TRBJ2-1; D gene: TRBD2; CDR3 DNA: TGTGCCAGCACGGGGGGGGATTACAATGAGCAGTTCTTC; CDR3 protein: CASTGGDYNEQFF
clone size: .; V gene: TRBV27; J gene: TRBJ2-5; D gene: TRBD2; CDR3 DNA: TGTGCCAGCAGTACATATACTAGCGGGGAGGAGACCCAGTACTTC; CDR3 protein: CASSTYTSGEETQYF
clone size: few; V gene: TRBV10-3; J gene: TRBJ2-7; D gene: .; CDR3 DNA: TGTGCCATCAGTGACTCCGGTTACGAGCAGTACTTC; CDR3 protein: CAISDSGYEQYF
clone size: .; V gene: TRBV7-6; J gene: TRBJ1-2; D gene: TRBD1; CDR3 DNA: TGTGCCAGCAGCCCGTTGGACAGGGTGGACTTC; CDR3 protein: CASSPLDRVDF
clone size: .; V gene: TRBV6-1; J gene: TRBJ2-3; D gene: TRBD2; CDR3 DNA: TGTGCCAGCAGTGAAGAGGGCGGGGGGCCCACAGATGGCACAGATACGCAGTATTTT; CDR3 protein: CASSEEGGGPTDGTDTQYF
clone size: few; V gene: TRBV7-9; J gene: TRBJ2-1; D gene: TRBD2; CDR3 DNA: TGTGCCAGCAGCCCGCGGGATGGAGTAGCGGGGGGGCTTGAGCAGTTCTTC; CDR3 protein: CASSPRDGVAGGLEQFF
clone size: few; V gene: TRBV29-1; J gene: TRBJ2-1; D gene: .; CDR3 DNA: TGCAGCGTTGTTGGGGGAGGCTTGTACAATGAGCAGTTCTTC; CDR3 protein: CSVVGGGLYNEQFF
clone size: .; V gene: TRBV7-8; J gene: TRBJ2-4; D gene: TRBD2; CDR3 DNA: TGTGCCAGCAGCTCGCCCGGAGTTGCTAGCGGGGGGAGGCTAGCCAAAAACATTCAGTACTTC; CDR3 protein: CASSSPGVASGGRLAKNIQYF
clone size: .; V gene: TRBV6-1; J gene: TRBJ2-7; D gene: .; CDR3 DNA: TGTGCCAGCAGGCTATACAGGGGAGGATTCTACGAGCAGTACTTC; CDR3 protein: CASRLYRGGFYEQYF
clone size: .; V gene: TRBV24-1; J gene: TRBJ2-3; D gene: TRBD2; CDR3 DNA: TGTGCCACCAGGGGCACGGGGAGGGGTACAGATACGCAGTATTTT; CDR3 protein: CATRGTGRGTDTQYF
clone size: .; V gene: TRBV20-1; J gene: TRBJ2-5; D gene: .; CDR3 DNA: TGCAGTGCTAGCCAGGGTTTAAGTGAGACCCAGTACTTC; CDR3 protein: CSASQGLSETQYF
clone size: .; V gene: TRBV9; J gene: TRBJ2-1; D gene: TRBD1; CDR3 DNA: TGTGCCAGCACCCGGACAGGGGGCGTCTACAATGAGCAGTTCTTC; CDR3 protein: CASTRTGGVYNEQFF
clone size: .; V gene: TRBV4-1; J gene: TRBJ2-7; D gene: .; CDR3 DNA: TGCGCCAGCAGCCAAGCCGCGGGTCTACAGTTCTCCTACGAGCAGTACTTC; CDR3 protein: CASSQAAGLQFSYEQYF
clone size: .; V gene: TRBV4-1; J gene: TRBJ2-7; D gene: .; CDR3 DNA: TGCGCCAGCAGCCAAGGACAGGGAGGCAACGAGCAGTACTTC; CDR3 protein: CASSQGQGGNEQYF
clone size: .; V gene: TRBV5-1; J gene: TRBJ2-1; D gene: TRBD2; CDR3 DNA: TGCGCCAGCGCCCCGGGACTAGCTGGCAATGAGCAGTTCTTC; CDR3 protein: CASAPGLAGNEQFF
clone size: .; V gene: TRBV4-1; J gene: TRBJ1-1; D gene: TRBD1; CDR3 DNA: TGCGCCAGCAGCCGTGGACAGGGCGACACTGAAGCTTTCTTT; CDR3 protein: CASSRGQGDTEAFF
clone size: .; V gene: TRBV9; J gene: TRBJ1-2; D gene: TRBD1; CDR3 DNA: TGTGCCAGCAGCGTAGGAGGGGGCTTAGACTATGGCTACACCTTC; CDR3 protein: CASSVGGGLDYGYTF
clone size: few; V gene: TRBV6-1; J gene: TRBJ1-1; D gene: .; CDR3 DNA: TGTGCCAGCAGGCACCGGAGGAACACTGAAGCTTTCTTT; CDR3 protein: CASRHRRNTEAFF
clone size: many; V gene: TRBV28; J gene: TRBJ1-5; D gene: .; CDR3 DNA: TGTGCCAGCAGTTTATTAGGGGAAAGCAATCAGCCCCAGCATTTT; CDR3 protein: CASSLLGESNQPQHF
clone size: .; V gene: TRBV4-1; J gene: TRBJ1-1; D gene: TRBD1; CDR3 DNA: TGCGCCAGCAGCCAAGACCTAGACAGGGGAGCTTTCTTT; CDR3 protein: CASSQDLDRGAFF
clone size: .; V gene: TRBV7-4; J gene: TRBJ2-5; D gene: .; CDR3 DNA: TGTGCCAGCATCCCCGACGGGGGGCACGAGACCCAGTACTTC; CDR3 protein: CASIPDGGHETQYF
clone size: few; V gene: TRBV7-6; J gene: TRBJ2-7; D gene: .; CDR3 DNA: TGTGCCAGCAGCGTCCGGCGGCGGGACGAGCAGTACTTC; CDR3 protein: CASSVRRRDEQYF
clone size: .; V gene: TRBV7-8; J gene: TRBJ2-7; D gene: TRBD1; CDR3 DNA: TGTGCCAGCAGCCACAACCGACAGGGTTCCTACGAGCAGTACTTC; CDR3 protein: CASSHNRQGSYEQYF
clone size: .; V gene: TRBV20-1; J gene: TRBJ2-2; D gene: TRBD2; CDR3 DNA: TGCAGTGCCTGGGGGGGAAACACCGGGGAGCTGTTTTTT; CDR3 protein: CSAWGGNTGELFF
clone size: few; V gene: TRBV10-3; J gene: TRBJ1-2; D gene: .; CDR3 DNA: TGTGCCATCAAACAGTACAAAGGCTACACCTTC; CDR3 protein: CAIKQYKGYTF
clone size: few; V gene: TRBV20-1; J gene: TRBJ1-5; D gene: .; CDR3 DNA: TGCAGTGCTAGAGATCGAAACGGGGTAGATAGCAATCAGCCCCAGCATTTT; CDR3 protein: CSARDRNGVDSNQPQHF
clone size: .; V gene: TRBV27; J gene: TRBJ1-5; D gene: .; CDR3 DNA: TGTGCCAGCAGTTCAGACCCCCCCCGGGGAGGAACGAATCAGCCCCAGCATTTT; CDR3 protein: CASSSDPPRGGTNQPQHF
clone size: many; V gene: TRBV11-2; J gene: TRBJ2-2; D gene: .; CDR3 DNA: TGTGCCAGCAGCTTCGCCACCGGGGAGCTGTTTTTT; CDR3 protein: CASSFATGELFF
clone size: few; V gene: TRBV15; J gene: TRBJ1-1; D gene: .; CDR3 DNA: TGTGCCACCAGCAGAGGGACGGGAGCCACTGAAGCTTTCTTT; CDR3 protein: CATSRGTGATEAFF